This T cell receptor beta chain was found in a study of T-cell memory formation after mild COVID-19. A remark on this clonotype: Given a much more abundant clone one base away, this may be a read error.

Per the germline V gene, CDR1 is SNHLY and CDR2 is FYNNEI. CDR3 size: 13 residues. TCRdb analysed the 5' RACE reads with MiXCR anew, one entry per CDR3 protein. The sample holds roughly 510,000 distinct CDR3 sequences, about 18% seen once. The clonotype originates from an adult woman who had mild COVID-19 (a few samples of this study predate the infection). Cell type and time point are not known. The specimen sequenced was PBMCs or a T cell subset sorted from them (not recorded which). The rearrangement uses TRBV2 and TRBJ1-1, with D hard to call. CDR3 in amino acids: CASSELPNTEALF. As DNA, the CDR3 is TGTGCCAGCAGTGAACTCCCGAACACTGAAGCTTTATTT.